A single T cell receptor (beta chain) is shown here with its context. The entry originates in a study of identifying expanded T cells in peripheral blood. Germline CDR1 and CDR2: MDHEN and SYDVKM. CDR3 length: 16 amino acids. V was pared by 6 bases and J by 0 bases, with 17 bases between. TCRdb's copy holds only in-frame clones and misses some; the assay was immunoSEQ multiplex PCR. The sample shows about 91,000 clones, 88% of them seen only once. This TCR was recovered from a person aged 18 to 70 in good health. The sequencing sample was made of blood. The rearrangement links TRBV28 to TRBJ2-5, with D perhaps TRBD2 (5 bases). CDR3 DNA sequence: TGTGCCAGCAGACTCAACGGACTCGGATACCAAGAGACCCAGTACTTC. Protein sequence: CASRLNGLGYQETQYF.